This T cell receptor beta chain is drawn from a study of T cell responses to AZD1222 COVID-19 vaccine. V lost 4 bases to trimming and J lost 2 bases; unmatched junction nucleotides: 6. The CDR3 is 15 amino acids. The germline gives CDR1 WSHSY, CDR2 SAAADI. Comments on this clone: Its antigen is unidentified.

Both about-4-week and about-12-week second-dose recipients were combined. TCRdb keeps only in-frame clones here, not all; method: immunoSEQ multiplex PCR. The data show about 94,000 clones, with 85% seen just once and roughly 5% held by the top ten. Broader study findings: The donor cohort was predominantly white British with a female majority, and clonal diversity may have been underestimated. An increase in Spike-specific TCR breadth and depth was observed after two AZD1222 doses.

V usage is TRBV10-2 and J usage is TRBJ2-3, with 7 bases fitting TRBD1. The starting material was peripheral blood, obtained 28 days after the second AZD1222 dose. This clonotype originated in an adult who received the AZD1222 COVID-19 vaccine. The CDR3 loop is CASSVGGQNTDTQYF. The CDR3 DNA follows: TGCGCCAGCAGTGTAGGGGGACAGAACACAGATACGCAGTATTTT.